This T cell receptor (beta chain) was sequenced during a study of technical replicates of blood from several donors (dated by TCRdb to 2016 to 2017). The protocol used for the library was the immunoSEQ multiplex PCR assay. Drawn from immuneACCESS, this table holds only the in-frame rearrangements with V and J called that TCRdb kept. Clones are partly lost; checked studies trace under half to an unresolved V gene and leave the rest unexplained. This sample lists 9,500 to 15,000 clones; 90% to 95% were detected once. The ten biggest clones cover over 7.5% of the sample. Counted from cysteine to phenylalanine, this CDR3 has 14 amino acids. Of the read, only the CDR3 DNA is kept; its 42 bases are in frame from base 1. The junction shows trimming of 4 bases on V and 5 bases on J, and the gene matches do not reach 2 bases of it. The germline V gene specifies SGHRS as CDR1 and YFSETQ as CDR2. This clone was detected once. Its antigen is not yet known. Base-call qualities are not available, and no considerably larger clone is one nucleotide away.

The TCR comes from a human donor in good health. The sample consisted of PBMCs. The chain uses TRBV5-1 and TRBJ2-7, and TRBD2 matches 14 of the central bases. The CDR3 is CASSPGLAGDEQYF. The sequenced DNA: TGCGCCAGCAGCCCGGGACTAGCGGGAGACGAGCAGTACTTC.